This T cell receptor (beta chain) comes out of a study of tumor and adjacent non-tumor tissue in lung cancer. V was trimmed by 3 bases and J by 8 bases, leaving 19 bases between them. Germline CDR1 reads LGHNA; CDR2 reads YNFKEQ. This CDR3 spans 15 amino acids. This sample's RNA came from whole unsorted tissue. More than 3 cm separated this lung sample from the edge of the tumor. A modified ARM-PCR protocol with three rounds of nested PCR amplified TCRbeta. Using its own MiXCR run on the multiplex PCR reads, TCRdb lists one record per CDR3 protein. The data contain around 80,000 distinct CDR3 sequences, over 65% of them seen just once; the ten biggest clones take up 40%.

This clonotype was obtained from a man between 70 and 80 years old with non-small cell lung cancer. The chain employs TRBV4-2 and TRBJ2-5, with D possibly TRBD2 on 6 matching bases. The material sequenced was distant non-tumor lung tissue. The CDR3: CASSQGDMTGDTQYF. Here the CDR3 DNA reads TGTGCCAGCAGCCAGGGAGATATGACGGGAGACACCCAGTACTTC.